Below, 26 T cell receptor beta chains from the same sample are listed, as sequenced in a study of a mutant IDH1 vaccine in newly diagnosed glioma. Time point in this sample: week 23, last vaccination. It was 300 ug of mutant IDH1 20-mer peptide that made up each vaccine dose, given with topical imiquimod. Sequencing was performed with immunoSEQ multiplex PCR; in TCRdb, only in-frame clones are kept and a portion is missing. Found here are 40,000 or so clones, approximately 84% of them singletons; the top ten hold 2% to 2.5%. No antigen has been assigned to these receptors. The input for sequencing was PBMCs, taken from a glioma patient whose treatment included an IDH1 peptide vaccine. These receptors came from a woman aged 18-29 years with glioma. Some clones in this sample may be carry-over from other donors' samples.

In this sample, this clone turned up once. The gene calls are TRBV5-1 and TRBJ2-5; D not certain. The V gene's germline CDR1 is SGHRS and CDR2 YFSETQ. The CDR3 is 13 amino acids. Trimming left V 7 bases short and J 4 bases short, with 14 bases between. This chain's CDR3 is CASAEWFGETQYF. In DNA form, the CDR3 reads TGCGCCAGCGCGGAGTGGTTCGGAGAGACCCAGTACTTC.

For the CDR3, the DNA is TGCGCCAGCAGCCAAGAGAGCGGGGGGACCGCCTACGAGCAGTACTTC. It codes for CASSQESGGTAYEQYF. The chain recombines TRBV4-3 with TRBJ2-7; 9 bases map to TRBD2. The germline CDR1 and CDR2 sequences are LGHNA and YSLEER. The ends lost 0 bases at V and 2 bases at J; junction bases unmatched: 5. The CDR3 has 16 amino acids.

V and J are TRBV5-6 and TRBJ2-7; D uncertain. This CDR3 is 14 amino acids long. V dropped 2 bases and J dropped 2 bases, with 11 bases sitting between them. CDR1 is SGHDT and CDR2 is YYEEEE in the germline V gene. The chain's CDR3 is CASSFGQIAYEQYF. The CDR3 DNA sequence: TGTGCCAGCAGCTTTGGGCAAATCGCCTACGAGCAGTACTTC.

The rearrangement links TRBV6-1 to TRBJ1-1; D uncertain. Germline CDR1 is MNHNS and CDR2 is SASEGT. CDR3 length: 15 residues. V gave up 6 bases and J gave up 1 base, with 15 bases separating them. The CDR3 here is CASRDPRATNTEAFF. CDR3 nucleotide sequence: TGTGCCAGCAGGGACCCGCGGGCGACGAACACTGAAGCTTTCTTT.

This sequence joins TRBV10-2 and TRBJ1-4, with D possibly matching TRBD1 (5 bases). V was pared by 7 bases and J by 8 bases, with 17 bases between. The germline CDR1 and CDR2 sequences are WSHSY and SAAADI. The CDR3 is made up of 14 amino acids. The CDR3 spells CASTDLGPGEKLFF. CDR3 DNA: TGCGCCAGCACCGACTTAGGGCCAGGGGAAAAACTGTTTTTT.

The gene calls are TRBV19 and TRBJ2-3, with TRBD1 as a possible D gene (7 bases). Per the germline V gene, CDR1 is LNHDA and CDR2 is SQIVND (reference sequence). The CDR3 extends over 16 amino acids. Trimming took off 2 bases at V and 5 bases at J, with 17 bases between the two ends. The DNA of the CDR3 is TGTGCCAGTAGTATATGGGATGGGGGGACAGAAGATACGCAGTATTTT. This codes for CASSIWDGGTEDTQYF.

The CDR3 loop reads CASSFVGQGSYEQYF. The CDR3, as DNA: TGTGCCAGCAGTTTCGTGGGACAGGGCTCCTACGAGCAGTACTTC. The chain has TRBV27 and TRBJ2-7; 9 nucleotides line up with TRBD1. The ends lost 3 bases at V and 0 bases at J; junction bases unmatched: 3. CDR3 length: 15 residues. Per the germline V gene, CDR1 is MNHEY and CDR2 is SMNVEV (reference sequence).

The chain is built from TRBV7-8 and TRBJ2-5; D is unresolved. Germline V lookup: CDR1 SGHVS, CDR2 FQNEAQ. This CDR3 comprises 16 residues. The V and J ends lost 0 bases and 0 bases respectively, with 11 bases between them. CDR3 amino acids: CASSLAKGLYQETQYF. The CDR3 DNA reads as TGTGCCAGCAGCTTAGCAAAGGGCCTGTACCAAGAGACCCAGTACTTC.

This chain connects TRBV12-2 to TRBJ1-2; TRBD1 was called by the table and not checked on the DNA. TRBV12-2 is a listed pseudogene. The CDR3 loop spans 18 amino acids. The CDR3 DNA sequence: TGTGCAAGTCGCTTAGACATAGAGACAGACCAACCATCCTATGGCTACACCTTC. This encodes CASRLDIETDQPSYGYTF.

The chain has TRBV5-4 and TRBJ2-2, with 13 bases fitting TRBD2. There are 19 residues in the CDR3. Unmatched junction bases numbered 10, after V lost 2 bases and J lost 3 bases. The V gene's germline CDR1 is SGHNT and CDR2 YYREEE (reference sequence). DNA for the CDR3: TGTGCCAGCAGCTTTCCTCGGACTAGCGGGAGCCCCTACACCGGGGAGCTGTTTTTT. Residues: CASSFPRTSGSPYTGELFF. The variable domain in full, with the rest retrieved from reference TRBV5-4 and TRBJ2-2, is ETGVTQSPTHLIKTRGQQVTLRCSSQSGHNTVSWYQQALGQGPQFIFQYYREEENGRGNFPPRFSGLQFPNYSSELNVNALELDDSALYLCASSFPRTSGSPYTGELFFGEGSRLTVL.

The chain joins TRBV4-1 to TRBJ2-7; no firm D call. Germline assignment: CDR1 MGHRA and CDR2 YSYEKL. V lost 0 bases and J 0 bases, leaving 9 bases between the germline ends. This CDR3 has 15 residues. The CDR3 spells CASSQDRSDSYEQYF. The DNA for the CDR3 is TGCGCCAGCAGCCAAGATAGATCGGACTCCTACGAGCAGTACTTC.

The chain couples TRBV2 to TRBJ1-4; weak D call: TRBD1 (6 bases). The CDR3 has 15 amino acids. Germline loops: CDR1 SNHLY, CDR2 FYNNEI. V shed 6 bases and J shed 6 bases, with 17 bases lying between them. This chain's CDR3 is CASRYQGGQHEKLFF. DNA of the CDR3: TGTGCCAGCAGATACCAAGGAGGACAGCATGAAAAACTGTTTTTT.

This clone appeared a single time. Here the CDR3 DNA reads TGTGCCAGCAGTTTGAGGACGTCAGATACGCAGTATTTT. Translating gives CASSLRTSDTQYF. The chain joins TRBV27 to TRBJ2-3, with D unresolved. CDR1 and CDR2 (germline): MNHEY, SMNVEV (reference sequence). Between the trimmed V and J ends, which lost 3 bases and 4 bases, there was a span of 8 bases. The CDR3 contains 13 residues.

V is TRBV21-1 and J is TRBJ1-4; TRBD1 is taken as the D call from the table, unchecked against the DNA. TRBV21-1 is recorded as a pseudogene. The CDR3 covers 14 residues. The CDR3 here is CASTRDRVNEKLFF. The CDR3 DNA sequence: TGTGCCAGCACCCGGGACAGGGTTAATGAAAAACTGTTTTTT.

The J gene is TRBJ1-6, the V gene TRBV4-1; D gene ambiguous. Trimming pared 0 bases from V and 1 base from J, leaving 16 bases between. Per the germline V gene, CDR1 is MGHRA and CDR2 is YSYEKL. The CDR3 has 19 residues. CDR3 nucleotides: TGCGCCAGCAGCCAAGATTTTCAGGCCGGAGGGTCCTATAATTCACCCCTCCACTTT. This codes for CASSQDFQAGGSYNSPLHF.

The rearrangement uses TRBV25-1 and TRBJ2-5, with D unclear. The CDR3 is 15 residues long. Germline lookup yields CDR1 MGHDK and CDR2 SYGVNS. Deletions cut 5 bases from V and 2 bases from J, with 15 bases between. As DNA, the CDR3 is TGTGCCAGCAGTTCGACCCCTTCCCCGCAAGAGACCCAGTACTTC. Its protein is CASSSTPSPQETQYF.

The J gene is TRBJ2-7, the V gene TRBV5-6, with 8 bases matching TRBD1. The V gene end was trimmed by 0 bases and the J gene end by 4 bases; junction bases not matched to a gene: 6. From germline, CDR1 is SGHDT and CDR2 YYEEEE. This CDR3 has 15 residues. CDR3: CASSLAGQGPYEQYF. The CDR3 nucleotides are TGTGCCAGCAGCTTGGCCGGACAGGGTCCGTACGAGCAGTACTTC.

This clone was found once. The chain carries TRBV6-5 and TRBJ1-5; a weak D match, TRBD1 (5 bases). The V end lost 4 bases, the J end lost 4 bases, and 14 bases lay between the germline ends. Looked up from germline, CDR1 is MNHEY and CDR2 is SVGAGI. The CDR3 is 15 amino acids. The CDR3 DNA follows: TGTGCCAGCAGTTCCAACGGGGGTTCTAATCAGCCCCAGCATTTT. Translating it yields CASSSNGGSNQPQHF.

The CDR3 loop is CASSPGLETQYF. The CDR3, as DNA: TGTGCCAGCAGCCCGGGTCTAGAGACCCAGTACTTC. The V gene is TRBV7-2, the J gene TRBJ2-5; D is ambiguous. V was shortened by 5 bases and J by 4 bases, with 8 bases between the two germline ends. This CDR3 contains 12 residues. Germline CDR1 reads SGHTA; CDR2 reads FQGNSA.

This chain joins TRBV5-1 and TRBJ2-1, with 8 positions matching TRBD2. J gave up 2 bases and V 4 bases, and 5 bases lay outside the gene matches. Germline loops: CDR1 SGHRS, CDR2 YFSETQ. The CDR3 is 15 amino acids. The CDR3 DNA reads TGCGCCAGCAGCCCGACTAGCGAACCCTACAATGAGCAGTTCTTC. Translation gives CASSPTSEPYNEQFF.

For the CDR3, the DNA is TGTGCCAGCAGCTACAGGGATTACAATGAGCAGTTCTTC. Encoded protein: CASSYRDYNEQFF. The gene calls are TRBV5-8 and TRBJ2-1; tentative D call: TRBD1 (6 bases). The CDR3 is made up of 13 amino acids. Germline CDR1 is SGHTS and CDR2 is YDEGEE. The V and J ends lost 3 bases and 4 bases respectively, with 8 bases between them.

The gene calls are TRBV2 and TRBJ1-5, with 8 bases identical to TRBD1. V shed 6 bases and J 7 bases; nucleotides not matched to a gene: 8. Germline V gene lookup returns CDR1 SNHLY and CDR2 FYNNEI. The CDR3 contains 14 residues. CDR3 region: CASRAAGGVQPQHF. CDR3 DNA sequence: TGTGCCAGCAGGGCCGCAGGGGGCGTACAGCCCCAGCATTTT. Using reference TRBV2 and TRBJ1-5 for the parts outside the CDR3, the full variable domain is EPEVTQTPSHQVTQMGQEVILRCVPISNHLYFYWYRQILGQKVEFLVSFYNNEISEKSEIFDDQFSVERPDGSNFTLKIRSTKLEDSAMYFCASRAAGGVQPQHFGDGTRLSIL.

This clone was seen a single time. The chain links TRBV9 to TRBJ2-1; 9 positions agree with TRBD2. V shed 5 bases and J 8 bases; nucleotides not matched to a gene: 2. Germline V gene lookup returns CDR1 SGDLS and CDR2 YYNGEE. This CDR3 comprises 12 residues. In DNA, the CDR3 is TGTGCCAGCAGTCTAGCGGGGCATGAGCAGTTCTTC. Translation gives CASSLAGHEQFF.

This clone appeared a few times. V is TRBV25-1 and J is TRBJ1-2; a possible D gene is TRBD1 (5 bases). The CDR3 length is 12 residues. V dropped 6 bases and J dropped 5 bases, with 10 bases sitting between them. Germline V gene sequence: CDR1 MGHDK, CDR2 SYGVNS. The CDR3 nucleotides are TGTGCCAGCAGCAGGGATCAGTATGGCTACACCTTC. Protein: CASSRDQYGYTF.

The V and J genes are TRBV11-3 and TRBJ2-5; D gene uncertain. Germline V CDR1 and CDR2: SGHNT, YENEEA. The V gene lost 4 bases and the J gene lost 1 base, with 16 bases spanning the gap. This CDR3 spans 16 amino acids. DNA of the CDR3: TGTGCCAGCAGCTGGGGAAGTAGGGTCTCCCAAGAGACCCAGTACTTC. Its translation: CASSWGSRVSQETQYF.

The chain joins TRBV2 to TRBJ1-3; 9 bases map to TRBD1. Losses at the gene ends were 5 bases for V and 4 bases for J; bases not matched to a gene: 6. Germline CDR1 reads SNHLY; CDR2 reads FYNNEI. This CDR3 spans 15 amino acids. The CDR3 bases are TGTGCCAGCAGTAGGACAGGGGCTTACGGAAACACCATATATTTT. This gives the protein CASSRTGAYGNTIYF.